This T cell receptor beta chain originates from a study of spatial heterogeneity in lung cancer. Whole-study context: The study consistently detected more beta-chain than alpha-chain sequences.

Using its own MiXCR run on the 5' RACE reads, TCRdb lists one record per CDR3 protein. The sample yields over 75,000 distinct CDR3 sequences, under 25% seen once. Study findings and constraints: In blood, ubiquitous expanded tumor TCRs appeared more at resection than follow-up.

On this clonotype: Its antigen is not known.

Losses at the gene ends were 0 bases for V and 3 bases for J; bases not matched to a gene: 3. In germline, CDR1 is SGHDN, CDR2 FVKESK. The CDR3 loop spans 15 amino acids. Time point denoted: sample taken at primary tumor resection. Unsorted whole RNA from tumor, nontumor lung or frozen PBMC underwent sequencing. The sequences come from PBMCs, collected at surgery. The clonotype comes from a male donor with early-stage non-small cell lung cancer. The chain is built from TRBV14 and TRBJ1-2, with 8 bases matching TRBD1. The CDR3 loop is CASSQDGQGYYGYTF. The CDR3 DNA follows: TGTGCCAGCAGCCAAGACGGACAGGGCTACTATGGCTACACCTTC.